Sequencing of this TCR beta chain was carried out in a study of OX40 agonist ivuxolimab in advanced cancers. With baseline, cycle 4 day 1, and cycle 7 day 1 as timepoints, blood was sampled. Points on this clone: Its antigen is currently unknown. Other DNA sequences from this sample encode an identical CDR3 as well.

Per the germline V gene, CDR1 is SGHAT and CDR2 is FQNNGV. Trimming took 1 base from V and 2 from J, leaving 5 bases between them. This CDR3 has 13 residues. Study findings and constraints: CD4+ and CD8+ T cells in blood underwent clonal expansion by week 6 at 0.1 to 3.0 mg/kg. Antigen specificity was not determined for the expanded peripheral T cells.

Sequencing was performed with immunoSEQ multiplex PCR; in TCRdb, only in-frame clones are kept and a portion is missing. The sample carries about 53,000 clones, 85% to 90% recorded once. The sequencing here drew on CD4+ or CD8+ T cells sorted from blood, taken in a trial of the OX40 agonist ivuxolimab. The genes are TRBV11-2 and TRBJ2-5; unclear D gene. The source is an adult with an advanced solid tumor such as melanoma, head and neck, liver or kidney cancer. CDR3 nucleotides: TGTGCCAGCAGCTTAGCCCTACAAGAGACCCAGTACTTC. This sequence encodes CASSLALQETQYF. The whole variable domain, remainder taken from reference TRBV11-2 and TRBJ2-5, is EAGVAQSPRYKIIEKRQSVAFWCNPISGHATLYWYQQILGQGPKLLIQFQNNGVVDDSQLPKDRFSAERLKGVDSTLKIQPAKLEDSAVYLCASSLALQETQYFGPGTRLLVL.